The 4 T cell receptor beta chains below all came from one sample that was sequenced in a study of CD8 T cells in Susac syndrome. The authors reverse transcribed roughly 0.5 to 1 ug RNA with random hexamers. MiXCR, run by TCRdb on the immunoSEQ multiplex PCR reads, gives a single entry per CDR3 protein. Of tens of thousands of distinct CDR3 sequences in the sample, approximately 94% are singletons; the top ten hold more than 0.4%. Input material: CD8+ T cells from PBMCs. These receptors all stem from a human donor with Susac syndrome.

The genes are TRBV12-3 or TRBV12-4 and TRBJ1-1, with no clear D. V was pared by 7 bases and J by 0 bases, with 6 bases between. The CDR3 consists of 12 residues. CDR3 DNA sequence: TGTGCCAGCACCTTCATGAACACTGAAGCTTTCTTT. This codes for CASTFMNTEAFF.

This chain uses TRBV19 with TRBJ1-6; TRBD1 might be the D (6 bases). The germline V gene has CDR1 LNHDA and CDR2 SQIVND (reference sequence). V dropped 5 bases and J dropped 6 bases, with 11 bases sitting between them. The CDR3 is 14 amino acids. The CDR3 loop reads CASSWTAINSPLHF. The CDR3 DNA reads as TGTGCCAGTAGTTGGACAGCCATTAATTCACCCCTCCACTTT. Using reference TRBV19 and TRBJ1-6 for the parts outside the CDR3, the full variable domain is DGGITQSPKYLFRKEGQNVTLSCEQNLNHDAMYWYRQDPGQGLRLIYYSQIVNDFQKGDIAEGYSVSREKKESFPLTVTSAQKNPTAFYLCASSWTAINSPLHFGNGTRLTVT.

This chain connects TRBV4-1 to TRBJ1-5; 10 positions agree with TRBD1. The germline V gene has CDR1 MGHRA and CDR2 YSYEKL. The CDR3 length is 15 residues. Trimming removed 6 bases from V and 4 bases from J; junction bases left unmatched: 6. CDR3: CASRLDRGGNQPQHF. Written as DNA, the CDR3 is TGCGCCAGCAGACTGGACAGGGGGGGGAATCAGCCCCAGCATTTT.

This clonotype occurred once. The chain is built from TRBV29-1 and TRBJ1-1; D is unclear. The CDR3 extends over 14 amino acids. Germline V gene lookup returns CDR1 SQVTM and CDR2 ANQGSEA. V lost 6 bases to trimming and J lost 0 bases, with 14 bases between them. Here the CDR3 reads CSVLSRLMNTEAFF. The CDR3 coding sequence is TGCAGCGTCCTCAGCAGACTCATGAACACTGAAGCTTTCTTT.